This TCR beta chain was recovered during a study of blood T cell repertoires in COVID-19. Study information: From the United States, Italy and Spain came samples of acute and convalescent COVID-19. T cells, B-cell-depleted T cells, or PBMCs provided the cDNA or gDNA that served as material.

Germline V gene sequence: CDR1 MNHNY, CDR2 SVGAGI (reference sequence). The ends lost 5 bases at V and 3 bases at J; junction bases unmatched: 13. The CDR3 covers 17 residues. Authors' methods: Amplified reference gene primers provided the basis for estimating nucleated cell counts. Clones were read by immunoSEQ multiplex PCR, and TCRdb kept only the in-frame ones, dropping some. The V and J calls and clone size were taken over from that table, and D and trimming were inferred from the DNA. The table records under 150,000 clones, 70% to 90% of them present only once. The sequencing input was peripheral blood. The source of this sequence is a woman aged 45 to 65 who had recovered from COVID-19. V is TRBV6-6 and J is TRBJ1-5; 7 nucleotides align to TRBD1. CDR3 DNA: TGTGCCAGCAGTCATCCCCGGAGGGGGCTAGACAATCAGCCCCAGCATTTT. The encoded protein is CASSHPRRGLDNQPQHF.